This T cell receptor (beta chain) was retrieved from a study of blood T cells in healthy people across ages. Study as a whole: Roughly one uniquely barcoded beta molecule per two T cells was captured.

A second about 7 to 11 cycle PCR used barcoded and J-beta primers. TCRdb called the 5' RACE reads again in MiXCR, with one record for every CDR3 protein. The sample yields roughly 800,000 distinct CDR3 sequences, roughly 25% seen once. The CDR3 extends over 15 amino acids. Trimming stripped 5 bases from V and 0 bases from J, with 10 bases between. Per the germline V gene, CDR1 is MDHEN and CDR2 is SYDVKM. The same sample was also studied in work on T cells of mothers and their children. From that study: The output of TCR recombination is shaped by thymic selection similarly in related and unrelated pairs. Nobody spotted any persistent microchimeric T cell clones.

The sequencing input was blood. This sequence was found in a boy younger than 18 in good health. V is TRBV28 and J is TRBJ1-4; unclear D gene. DNA of the CDR3: TGTGCCAGCAGTCCGGTTGGGCCAACTAATGAAAAACTGTTTTTT. Amino acid sequence: CASSPVGPTNEKLFF.